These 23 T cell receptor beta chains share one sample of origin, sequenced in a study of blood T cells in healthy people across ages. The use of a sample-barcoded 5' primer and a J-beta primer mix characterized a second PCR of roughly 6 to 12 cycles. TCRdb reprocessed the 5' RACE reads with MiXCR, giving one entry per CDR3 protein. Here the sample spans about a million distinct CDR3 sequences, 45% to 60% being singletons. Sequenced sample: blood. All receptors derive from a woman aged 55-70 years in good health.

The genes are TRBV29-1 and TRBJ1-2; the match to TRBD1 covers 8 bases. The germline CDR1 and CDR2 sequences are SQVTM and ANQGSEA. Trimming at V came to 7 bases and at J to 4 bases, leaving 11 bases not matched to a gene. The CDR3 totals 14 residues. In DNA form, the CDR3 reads TGCAGCGCCCCGGACAGGGAGGGGACCTATGGCTACACCTTC. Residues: CSAPDREGTYGYTF. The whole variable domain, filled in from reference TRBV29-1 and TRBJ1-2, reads SAVISQKPSRDICQRGTSLTIQCQVDSQVTMMFWYRQQPGQSLTLIATANQGSEATYESGFVIDKFPISRPNLTFSTLTVSNMSPEDSSIYLCSAPDREGTYGYTFGSGTRLTVV.

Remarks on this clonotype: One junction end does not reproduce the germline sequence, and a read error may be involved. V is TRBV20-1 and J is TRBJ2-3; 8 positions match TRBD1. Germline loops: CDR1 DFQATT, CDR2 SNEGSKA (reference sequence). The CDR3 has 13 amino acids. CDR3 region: CGAIRTGTDTQYF. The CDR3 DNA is TGCGGTGCGATCCGGACAGGGACAGATACGCAGTATTTT.

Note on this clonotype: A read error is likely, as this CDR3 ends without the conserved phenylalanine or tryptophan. The CDR3 region has the DNA TGTGCCAGCAGGCACCTAGGGGTTTCCGGAGTGACCCAGTACTTA. It specifies CASRHLGVSGVTQYL. The V and J genes are TRBV6-1 and TRBJ2-5, with D possibly being TRBD1 (5 bases). Trimming left V 6 bases short and J 7 bases short, with 21 bases between. This CDR3 has 15 residues. The germline V gene has CDR1 MNHNS and CDR2 SASEGT.

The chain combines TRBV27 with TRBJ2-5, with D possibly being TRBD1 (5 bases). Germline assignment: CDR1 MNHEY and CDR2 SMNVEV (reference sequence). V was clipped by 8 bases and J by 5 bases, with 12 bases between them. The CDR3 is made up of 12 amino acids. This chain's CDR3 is CASGSWGETQYF. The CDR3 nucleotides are TGTGCCAGCGGTTCGTGGGGCGAGACCCAGTACTTC.

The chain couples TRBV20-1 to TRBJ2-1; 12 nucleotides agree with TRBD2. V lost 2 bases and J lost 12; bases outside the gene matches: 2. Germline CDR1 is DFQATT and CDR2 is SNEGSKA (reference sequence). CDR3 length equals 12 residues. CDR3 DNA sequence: TGCAGTGCTAGACCTAGCGGGAGGGGGCAGTTCTTC. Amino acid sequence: CSARPSGRGQFF.

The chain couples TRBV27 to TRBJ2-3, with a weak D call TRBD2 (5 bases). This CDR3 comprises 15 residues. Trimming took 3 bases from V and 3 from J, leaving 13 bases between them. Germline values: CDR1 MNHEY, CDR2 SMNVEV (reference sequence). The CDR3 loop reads CASSFERRGTDTQYF. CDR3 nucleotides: TGTGCCAGCAGTTTTGAGAGACGGGGAACAGATACGCAGTATTTT.

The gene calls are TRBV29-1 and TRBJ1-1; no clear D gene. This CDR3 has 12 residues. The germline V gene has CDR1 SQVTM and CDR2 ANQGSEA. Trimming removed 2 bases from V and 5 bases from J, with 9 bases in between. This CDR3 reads CSVEFPETEAFF. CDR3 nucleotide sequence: TGCAGCGTTGAATTCCCGGAGACTGAAGCTTTCTTT.

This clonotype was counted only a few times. CDR3 coding DNA: TGTGCCAGCAGTTACTGGTCAGACTACGAGCAGTACTTC. Translation: CASSYWSDYEQYF. The chain uses TRBV6-6 and TRBJ2-5; the D is unclear. The DNA end favors TRBJ2-7, so the J call may be wrong. The germline CDR1 and CDR2 sequences are MNHNY and SVGAGI (reference sequence). The CDR3 consists of 13 residues.

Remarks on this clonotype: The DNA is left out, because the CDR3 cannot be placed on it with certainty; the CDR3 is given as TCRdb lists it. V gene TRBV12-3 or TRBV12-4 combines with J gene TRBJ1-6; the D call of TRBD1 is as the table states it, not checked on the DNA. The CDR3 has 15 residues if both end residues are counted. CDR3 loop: CASSFGQGNNSPPHF.

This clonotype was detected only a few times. The CDR3 DNA sequence: TGTGCCAGCAGCCCGTACTCGCGATCGAACACCGGGGAGCTGTTTTTT. Its protein product is CASSPYSRSNTGELFF. The J gene is TRBJ2-2, the V gene TRBV4-2; D is ambiguous. The germline V gene has CDR1 LGHNA and CDR2 YNFKEQ. This CDR3 has 16 residues. V lost 4 bases to trimming and J lost 0 bases, with 12 bases between them.

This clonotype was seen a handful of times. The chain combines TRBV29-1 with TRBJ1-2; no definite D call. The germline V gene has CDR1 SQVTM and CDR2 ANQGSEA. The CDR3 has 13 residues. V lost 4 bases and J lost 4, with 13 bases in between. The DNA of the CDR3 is TGCAGCGTTGTCGGGTCGGGTTTCTATGGCTACACCTTC. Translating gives CSVVGSGFYGYTF.

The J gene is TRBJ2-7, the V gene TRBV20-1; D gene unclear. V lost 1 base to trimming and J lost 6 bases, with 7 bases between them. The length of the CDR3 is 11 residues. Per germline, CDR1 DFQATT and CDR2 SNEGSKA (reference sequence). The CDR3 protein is CSARVGIEQYF. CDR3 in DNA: TGCAGTGCTAGAGTGGGGATCGAGCAGTACTTC.

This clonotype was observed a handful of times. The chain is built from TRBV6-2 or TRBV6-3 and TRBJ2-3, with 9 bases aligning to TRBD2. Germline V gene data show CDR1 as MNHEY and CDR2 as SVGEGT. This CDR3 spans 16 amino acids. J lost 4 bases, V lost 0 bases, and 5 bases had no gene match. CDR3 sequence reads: CASSYSSGSSADTQYF. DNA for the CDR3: TGTGCCAGCAGTTACTCTAGCGGGAGTTCGGCAGATACGCAGTATTTT.

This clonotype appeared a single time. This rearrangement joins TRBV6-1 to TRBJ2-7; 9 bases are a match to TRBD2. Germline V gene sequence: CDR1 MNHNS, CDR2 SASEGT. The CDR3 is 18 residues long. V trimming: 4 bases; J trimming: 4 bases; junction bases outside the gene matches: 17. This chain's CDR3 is CASSGLWGMREGLYEQYF. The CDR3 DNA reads TGTGCCAGCAGTGGCCTGTGGGGTATGCGGGAGGGACTTTACGAGCAGTACTTC.

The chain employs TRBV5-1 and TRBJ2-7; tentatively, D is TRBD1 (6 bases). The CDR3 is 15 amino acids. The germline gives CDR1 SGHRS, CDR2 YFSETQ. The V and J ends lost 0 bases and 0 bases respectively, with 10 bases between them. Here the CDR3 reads CASSLEVGASYEQYF. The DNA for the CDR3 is TGCGCCAGCAGCTTGGAGGTGGGGGCCTCCTACGAGCAGTACTTC.

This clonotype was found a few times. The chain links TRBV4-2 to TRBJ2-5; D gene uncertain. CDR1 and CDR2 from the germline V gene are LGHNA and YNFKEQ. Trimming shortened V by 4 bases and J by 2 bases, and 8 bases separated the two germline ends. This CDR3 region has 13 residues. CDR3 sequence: CASSRILQETQYF. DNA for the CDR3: TGTGCCAGCAGCCGGATCCTTCAAGAGACCCAGTACTTC.

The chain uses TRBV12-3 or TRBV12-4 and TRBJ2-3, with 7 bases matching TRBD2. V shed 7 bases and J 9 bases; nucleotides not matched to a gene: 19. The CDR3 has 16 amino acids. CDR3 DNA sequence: TGTGCCAGCACCCTATCGTTGGCGGGAGTATCTAGGACGCAGTATTTT. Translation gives CASTLSLAGVSRTQYF.

The CDR3 nucleotides read TGTGCCAGCAGCTTAGTCCCCAGCAATGAGCAGTACTTC. Amino acid sequence: CASSLVPSNEQYF. This chain connects TRBV7-9 to TRBJ2-7; no firm D call. V was cut by 1 base and J by 7 bases, with 11 bases left in between. This CDR3 comprises 13 residues. Germline CDR1 and CDR2: SEHNR and FQNEAQ (reference sequence).

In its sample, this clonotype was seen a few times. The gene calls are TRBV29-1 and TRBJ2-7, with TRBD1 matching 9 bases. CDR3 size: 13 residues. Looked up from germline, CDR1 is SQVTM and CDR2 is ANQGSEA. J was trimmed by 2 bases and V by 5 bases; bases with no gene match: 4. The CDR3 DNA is TGCAGCGTTTCCGGGACAGGGACCTACGAGCAGTACTTC. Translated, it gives CSVSGTGTYEQYF.

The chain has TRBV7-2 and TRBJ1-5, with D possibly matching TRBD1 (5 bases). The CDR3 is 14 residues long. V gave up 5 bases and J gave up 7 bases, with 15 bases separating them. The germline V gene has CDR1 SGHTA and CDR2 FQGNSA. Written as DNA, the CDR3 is TGTGCCAGCAGCCCTGGCTCCCCAGGGCAGCCCCAGCATTTT. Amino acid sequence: CASSPGSPGQPQHF.

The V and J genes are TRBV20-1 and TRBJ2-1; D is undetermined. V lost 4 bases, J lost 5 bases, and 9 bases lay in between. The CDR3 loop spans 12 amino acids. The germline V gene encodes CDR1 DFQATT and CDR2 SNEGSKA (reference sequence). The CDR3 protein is CSAIHIDNEQFF. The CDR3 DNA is TGCAGTGCTATTCACATCGACAATGAGCAGTTCTTC.

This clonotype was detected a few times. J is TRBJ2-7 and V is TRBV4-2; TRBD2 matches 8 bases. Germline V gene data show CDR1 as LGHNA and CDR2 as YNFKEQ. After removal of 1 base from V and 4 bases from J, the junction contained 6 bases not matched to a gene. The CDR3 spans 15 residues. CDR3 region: CASSQVGLADYEQYF. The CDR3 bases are TGTGCCAGCAGCCAAGTTGGACTAGCAGATTACGAGCAGTACTTC.

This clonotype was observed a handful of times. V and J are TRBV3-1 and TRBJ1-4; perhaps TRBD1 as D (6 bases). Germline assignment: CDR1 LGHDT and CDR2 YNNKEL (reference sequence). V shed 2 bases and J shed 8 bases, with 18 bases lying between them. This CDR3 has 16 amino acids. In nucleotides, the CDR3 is TGTGCCAGCAGCCAACAGCGGGGACATGGGGGCGAAAAACTGTTTTTT. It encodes CASSQQRGHGGEKLFF.